Reported below is one T cell receptor beta chain. Antigen specificity is unknown. This was the immunoSEQ version 4 assay in survey mode. The repertoire was sequenced with immunoSEQ multiplex PCR; TCRdb's copy has only in-frame clones and lacks some. The table records roughly 60,000 clones, less than 85% of them present only once. This specimen belongs to a study of persistence of HIV-infected CD4 T cells. Study information: CD4+ T cells responding to CMV or HIV-1 Gag were isolated. Study conclusions and caveats: Proviral oligoclonality tracked with TCR oligoclonality within the same sorted cells. Compared with CD3/CD28-stimulated cells, CMV- and Gag-responding cells showed lower TCRbeta richness.

Cells were stimulated with overlapping HIV-1 Gag 15-mer peptides. CD40L/CD69 double-negative CD45RO-high memory CD4+ T cells were collected. For around 19 hours, CD8-depleted PBMCs received anti-CD28/CD49d costimulation, a CD40-blocking antibody and enfuvirtide. The source is an adult man with HIV who was CMV-seropositive. Specimen: CD4+ T cells sorted from PBMCs after approximately 20-hour stimulation, collected from a patient who received antiretroviral therapy.

The chain's CDR3 is CASSNELWTGSYEQYF. CDR3 DNA: TGTGCCAGCAGCAACGAACTATGGACGGGCTCCTACGAGCAGTACTTC. J is TRBJ2-7 and V is TRBV5-4; D gene unclear. V was trimmed by 4 bases and J by 0 bases, leaving 17 bases between them. CDR3 length: 16 amino acids. Germline CDR1 reads SGHNT; CDR2 reads YYREEE (reference sequence). Together with reference TRBV5-4 and TRBJ2-7, the CDR3 gives the full variable domain: ETGVTQSPTHLIKTRGQQVTLRCSSQSGHNTVSWYQQALGQGPQFIFQYYREEENGRGNFPPRFSGLQFPNYSSELNVNALELDDSALYLCASSNELWTGSYEQYFGPGTRLTVT.